This passage covers 19 T cell receptor beta chains from one sample sequenced in a study of T cells in Graves' hyperthyroidism and ophthalmopathy. From RNA transcripts, TCR beta CDR3 regions were amplified. HTBI primers were the set used in a first-round RT-PCR of the TCR CDR3. TCRdb re-derived calls from the multiplex PCR reads in MiXCR, one entry per CDR3 protein. The sample holds about 840,000 distinct CDR3 sequences; approximately 40% are singletons and the top ten take approximately 10%. The sample was blood. The receptors here all came from a man younger than 35 with Graves' hyperthyroidism.

The chain joins TRBV9 to TRBJ1-6, with D possibly TRBD1 on 5 matching bases. Per the germline V gene, CDR1 is SGDLS and CDR2 is YYNGEE. V lost 4 bases and J lost 9, with 17 bases in between. This CDR3 is 15 amino acids long. The CDR3 here is CASSQETGTGSPLHF. CDR3 nucleotides: TGTGCCAGCAGCCAAGAGACGGGGACCGGTTCACCCCTCCACTTT.

At least ten counts were recorded for this clonotype. This sequence joins TRBV7-2 and TRBJ2-7; D may match TRBD1 or TRBD2 (5 bases each). V lost 1 base, J lost 7 bases, and 8 bases lay in between. The CDR3 loop spans 12 amino acids. Germline CDR1 is SGHTA and CDR2 is FQGNSA. Written as DNA, the CDR3 is TGTGCCAGCAGCTTAGATTGGGGGGAGCAGTACTTC. Translated, it gives CASSLDWGEQYF.

V usage is TRBV5-1 and J usage is TRBJ2-7; D gene ambiguous. The CDR3 loop spans 15 amino acids. V was shortened by 2 bases and J by 6 bases, with 18 bases between the two germline ends. Germline loops: CDR1 SGHRS, CDR2 YFSETQ. Here the CDR3 reads CASSFVSDSLGEQYF. CDR3 DNA sequence: TGCGCCAGCAGCTTCGTTTCCGACTCCCTCGGCGAGCAGTACTTC.

This clonotype was found many times. V usage is TRBV9 and J usage is TRBJ2-7; 7 bases fit TRBD2. Germline V lookup: CDR1 SGDLS, CDR2 YYNGEE. This CDR3 region has 13 residues. Losses at the gene ends were 3 bases for V and 6 bases for J; bases not matched to a gene: 6. CDR3 residues: CASSASGASEQYF. The CDR3 DNA reads TGTGCCAGCAGCGCTAGCGGAGCCAGCGAGCAGTACTTC.

The chain couples TRBV19 to TRBJ2-2, with 9 positions matching TRBD1. The V and J ends lost 1 base and 4 bases, in that order; junction bases with no gene match: 10. Germline V gives CDR1 LNHDA, CDR2 SQIVND (reference sequence). This CDR3 has 18 residues. The CDR3 loop is CASSIGRLTGGGTGELFF. The CDR3 nucleotides are TGTGCCAGTAGTATAGGGCGCCTGACAGGGGGTGGCACCGGGGAGCTGTTTTTT.

This chain uses TRBV4-1 with TRBJ2-7; D is unclear. Germline loops: CDR1 MGHRA, CDR2 YSYEKL. V was cut by 4 bases and J by 0 bases, with 13 bases left in between. This CDR3 has 15 amino acids. CDR3 DNA: TGCGCCAGCAGCCCAAGTAGGTCAGACTCCTACGAGCAGTACTTC. Its protein is CASSPSRSDSYEQYF.

Worth noting for this clonotype: With a much larger clone just one base away, this may be a read error. This chain uses TRBV10-3 with TRBJ1-5; a possible D gene is TRBD1 (5 bases). The V and J ends lost 10 bases and 0 bases respectively, with 13 bases between them. The CDR3 has 14 residues. Germline CDR1 is ENHRY and CDR2 is SYGVKD. The CDR3 sequence is CASGTDSSNQPQHF. The CDR3 DNA reads TGTGCCAGCGGGACCGACAGTAGCAATCAGCCCCAGCATTTT.

This clonotype was seen more than once but under ten times. V gene TRBV20-1 combines with J gene TRBJ2-5; 13 bases fit TRBD2. Trimming took 3 bases from V and 4 from J; bases not matched to a gene: 8. This CDR3 spans 16 amino acids. The germline CDR1 and CDR2 sequences are DFQATT and SNEGSKA (reference sequence). The CDR3 bases are TGCAGTGCTAGGCCCCGGACTAGCGGGAGTACAGAGACCCAGTACTTC. This sequence encodes CSARPRTSGSTETQYF.

With regard to this clonotype: At one end, the junction sequence differs from germline, possibly due to a read error. J is TRBJ2-7 and V is TRBV9, with a tentative D call TRBD2 (5 bases). This CDR3 is 15 amino acids long. Looked up from germline, CDR1 is SGDLS and CDR2 is YYNGEE. The CDR3 here is CASSVAGTESYEQCF. DNA of the CDR3: TGTGCCAGCAGCGTAGCGGGAACGGAGAGTTACGAGCAGTGCTTC.

This clonotype showed up many times. This chain links TRBV12-3 or TRBV12-4 with TRBJ2-7, with D hard to call. The CDR3 sequence is 12 residues long. V was trimmed by 6 bases and J by 2 bases, leaving 8 bases between them. CDR3 nucleotide sequence: TGTGCCAGCAGCTTCGGCACCTACGAGCAGTACTTC. Amino acids: CASSFGTYEQYF.

This clonotype appeared many times. The chain carries TRBV24-1 and TRBJ2-7; D unresolved. The V and J ends lost 5 bases and 3 bases respectively, with 16 bases between them. The germline V gene encodes CDR1 KGHDR and CDR2 SFDVKD. CDR3 length: 15 amino acids. The CDR3 nucleotides are TGTGCCACCAGTGCCGCTTCGGATGGCGGCTACGAGCAGTACTTC. It is translated as CATSAASDGGYEQYF.

This sequence joins TRBV10-3 and TRBJ1-5; D is uncertain. V was cut by 6 bases and J by 1 base, with 7 bases left in between. Germline assignment: CDR1 ENHRY and CDR2 SYGVKD. The CDR3 is 13 amino acids. The CDR3 sequence: CAIRATSNQPQHF. DNA for the CDR3: TGTGCCATCAGGGCGACGAGCAATCAGCCCCAGCATTTT.

This chain links TRBV20-1 with TRBJ1-1, with D maybe TRBD1 (5 bases). Germline values: CDR1 DFQATT, CDR2 SNEGSKA (reference sequence). V was pared by 5 bases and J by 0 bases, with 16 bases between. This CDR3 spans 15 amino acids. The CDR3 is CSASSLTVLNTEAFF. The DNA of the CDR3 is TGCAGTGCTTCCTCCCTGACAGTGTTGAACACTGAAGCTTTCTTT.

The rearrangement links TRBV4-2 to TRBJ1-3; possibly TRBD1 for D (5 bases). Trimming took off 4 bases at V and 0 bases at J, with 19 bases between the two ends. CDR3 length: 18 residues. Germline assignment: CDR1 LGHNA and CDR2 YNFKEQ. CDR3 DNA sequence: TGTGCCAGCAGCCGAACTAGTTCCGCCAGGGACTCTGGAAACACCATATATTTT. Translating gives CASSRTSSARDSGNTIYF.

A few counts support this clonotype. A much larger clone differs by one base, so this may be a read error. The chain couples TRBV2 to TRBJ2-7; 14 nucleotides agree with TRBD2. Germline values: CDR1 SNHLY, CDR2 FYNNEI. The CDR3 spans 14 residues. V gave up 3 bases and J gave up 6 bases; unmatched junction bases: 1. As DNA, the CDR3 is TGTGCCAGCAGTGAGACTAGCGGGAGGGGCGAGCAGTACTTC. This codes for CASSETSGRGEQYF.

The chain recombines TRBV25-1 with TRBJ2-7; D gene ambiguous. V was cut by 8 bases and J by 2 bases, with 13 bases left in between. This CDR3 contains 13 residues. Germline V gene sequence: CDR1 MGHDK, CDR2 SYGVNS. CDR3 nucleotide sequence: TGTGCCAGCCTATTACAGACCCCCTACGAGCAGTACTTC. Its translation is CASLLQTPYEQYF.

This clonotype was detected ten times or more. CDR3 DNA: TGTGCCACCAGCAGAGAGGGTGTCCAAACAGGGTCTACCTTC. Its translation: CATSREGVQTGSTF. V and J are TRBV15 and TRBJ1-2; D perhaps matches TRBD1 (6 bases). Trimming shortened V by 0 bases and J by 14 bases, and 19 bases separated the two germline ends. CDR3 length: 14 amino acids. CDR1 is LNHNV, CDR2 YYDKDF, per germline (reference sequence).

CDR3 amino acids: CAIREGEQYF. The CDR3 DNA is TGTGCCATCAGGGAGGGGGAGCAGTACTTC. The gene calls are TRBV10-3 and TRBJ2-7; TRBD2 is a possible D gene (6 bases). The V end was cut by 6 bases, the J end by 7 bases, with 7 bases between. This CDR3 region has 10 residues. Per the germline V gene, CDR1 is ENHRY and CDR2 is SYGVKD.

The chain recombines TRBV2 with TRBJ1-2; 8 bases align to TRBD1. Germline CDR1 reads SNHLY; CDR2 reads FYNNEI. The CDR3 has 15 residues. V dropped 5 bases and J dropped 8; count of bases not matched to a gene: 13. The CDR3 sequence is CASSTGTGPMGGYTF. CDR3 bases: TGTGCCAGCAGTACCGGGACAGGCCCCATGGGAGGCTACACCTTC.